This entry lists 10 T cell receptor beta chains sequenced from one sample in a study of shared clonotypes between healthy human individuals. TCRdb's copy holds only in-frame clones and misses some; the assay was immunoSEQ multiplex PCR. The sample lists a few million clones, approximately 95% occurring once. Material for sequencing was naive CD4+ T cells from PBMCs. Noted subset: CD45RA+ positively selected. All receptors derive from a young man in good health. Some clones in this sample may be carry-over from other donors' samples.

The chain joins TRBV7-9 to TRBJ2-1; TRBD2 matches at 11 bases. V was pared by 5 bases and J by 5 bases, with 11 bases of the junction left unmatched. There are 17 residues in the CDR3. Germline assignment: CDR1 SEHNR and CDR2 FQNEAQ (reference sequence). CDR3 nucleotides: TGTGCCAGCAGCCCAGGGGCCACGGGACTAGCGGACAATGAGCAGTTCTTC. As protein: CASSPGATGLADNEQFF.

The chain joins TRBV18 to TRBJ1-5, with D perhaps matching TRBD1 (5 bases). The CDR3 extends over 14 amino acids. Trimming left V 3 bases short and J 4 bases short, with 10 bases between. The germline CDR1 and CDR2 sequences are KGHSH and LQKENI. The CDR3 loop reads CASSPPPGNQPQHF. The CDR3 DNA reads TGTGCCAGCTCACCTCCTCCAGGGAATCAGCCCCAGCATTTT.

The CDR3 nucleotides are TGTGCCAGCAGCAAAGGGTGTGTAGGGGCTAATGAAAAACTGTTTTTT. Residues: CASSKGCVGANEKLFF. The chain has TRBV21-1 and TRBJ1-4; the table calls TRBD1, which could not be checked here. TRBV21-1 is noted as a pseudogene. This CDR3 has 16 residues.

This sequence joins TRBV4-3 and TRBJ2-7, with D perhaps TRBD1 (5 bases). CDR1 and CDR2 from the germline V gene are LGHNA and YSLEER. CDR3 length equals 13 residues. The V gene lost 1 base and the J gene lost 4 bases, with 8 bases spanning the gap. The CDR3 sequence: CASSQVRGYEQYF. The CDR3 bases are TGCGCCAGCAGCCAAGTAAGGGGTTACGAGCAGTACTTC.

Only a few counts were recorded for this clone. This chain joins TRBV6-4 and TRBJ1-1; possibly TRBD1 for D (6 bases). Trimming stripped 5 bases from V and 0 bases from J, with 10 bases between. The CDR3 has 14 amino acids. Germline assignment: CDR1 MRHNA and CDR2 SNTAGT. The CDR3 nucleotides read TGTGCCAGCAGTAAGGACAGCCTGAACACTGAAGCTTTCTTT. It yields the protein CASSKDSLNTEAFF.

A word on this clone: One junction end disagrees with the germline gene, perhaps due to a read error. The chain joins TRBV7-3 to TRBJ2-5, with 7 positions matching TRBD1. Looked up from germline, CDR1 is SGHTA and CDR2 is FQGTGA. The CDR3 runs to 15 residues. The CDR3 sequence is CASSLTSTGPETQYF. As DNA, the CDR3 is TGTGCCAGCAGCCTAACGTCGACAGGGCCGGAGACCCAGTACTTC.

This chain joins TRBV28 and TRBJ2-6; 11 positions agree with TRBD2. Germline V gene sequence: CDR1 MDHEN, CDR2 SYDVKM. The CDR3 contains 18 residues. With 5 bases clipped from V and 4 bases from J, the junction kept 10 bases outside the gene matches. CDR3: CASSTFSGRASGANVLTF. DNA of the CDR3: TGTGCCAGCAGTACATTTAGCGGGAGGGCCTCGGGGGCCAACGTCCTGACTTTC.

This clone was recorded once. The chain is built from TRBV5-4 and TRBJ1-1; 10 nucleotides agree with TRBD1. Losses at the gene ends were 3 bases for V and 4 bases for J; bases not matched to a gene: 6. The CDR3 has 15 amino acids. From germline, CDR1 is SGHNT and CDR2 YYREEE (reference sequence). This CDR3 reads CASSSPWTGGTEAFF. As DNA, the CDR3 is TGTGCCAGCAGCTCACCTTGGACAGGGGGCACTGAAGCTTTCTTT.

The rearrangement uses TRBV7-2 and TRBJ2-1, with a weak D call TRBD2 (5 bases). CDR1 and CDR2 (germline): SGHTA, FQGNSA. With 3 bases removed from V and 4 bases from J, the gap between germline ends came to 19 bases. The CDR3 is 17 amino acids. The CDR3 region has the DNA TGTGCCAGCAGCTTGAACGCTCCAGCGGCAGCTTACAATGAGCAGTTCTTC. Protein product: CASSLNAPAAAYNEQFF.

The rearrangement joins TRBV6-1 to TRBJ2-6; TRBD1 might be the D (6 bases). The CDR3 runs 18 residues. Looked up from germline, CDR1 is MNHNS and CDR2 is SASEGT. Trimming took 3 bases from V and 0 from J, leaving 15 bases between them. CDR3 residues: CASSETGTRFSGANVLTF. The DNA of the CDR3 is TGTGCCAGCAGTGAGACAGGTACCCGATTCTCTGGGGCCAACGTCCTGACTTTC.